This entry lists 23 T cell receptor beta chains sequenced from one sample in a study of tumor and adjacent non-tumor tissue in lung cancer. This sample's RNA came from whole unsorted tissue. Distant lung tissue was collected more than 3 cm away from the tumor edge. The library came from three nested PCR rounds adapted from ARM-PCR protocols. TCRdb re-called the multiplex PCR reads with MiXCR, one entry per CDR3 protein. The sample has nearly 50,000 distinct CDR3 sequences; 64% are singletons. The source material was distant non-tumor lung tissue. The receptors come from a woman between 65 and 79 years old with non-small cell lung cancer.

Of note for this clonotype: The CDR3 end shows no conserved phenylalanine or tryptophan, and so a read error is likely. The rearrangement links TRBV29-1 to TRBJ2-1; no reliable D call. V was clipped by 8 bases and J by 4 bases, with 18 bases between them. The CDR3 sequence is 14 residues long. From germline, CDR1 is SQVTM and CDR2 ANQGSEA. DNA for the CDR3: TGCAGCATCGAGCCCAGTTTTACTTACAATGAGCAGTTCATC. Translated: CSIEPSFTYNEQFI.

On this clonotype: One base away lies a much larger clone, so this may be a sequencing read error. CDR3 in amino acids: CASNWGLASETQYF. CDR3 DNA sequence: TGCGCCAGCAACTGGGGACTAGCGTCAGAGACCCAGTACTTC. The rearrangement joins TRBV5-1 to TRBJ2-5; TRBD2 aligns across 10 bases. The CDR3 consists of 14 residues. The germline CDR1 and CDR2 sequences are SGHRS and YFSETQ. J was trimmed by 4 bases and V by 6 bases; bases with no gene match: 6.

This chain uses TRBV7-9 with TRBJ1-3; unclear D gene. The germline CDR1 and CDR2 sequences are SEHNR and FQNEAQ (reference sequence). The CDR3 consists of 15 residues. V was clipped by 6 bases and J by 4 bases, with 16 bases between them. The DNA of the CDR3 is TGTGCCAGCAGTTTAACAAGCGATCAGGGAAACACCATATATTTT. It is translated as CASSLTSDQGNTIYF.

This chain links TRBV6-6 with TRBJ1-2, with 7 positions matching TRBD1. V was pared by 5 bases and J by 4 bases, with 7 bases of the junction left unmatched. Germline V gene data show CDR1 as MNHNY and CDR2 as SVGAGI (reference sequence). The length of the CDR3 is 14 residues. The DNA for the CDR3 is TGTGCCAGCAGTACCAGACAGGGAACCTATGGCTACACCTTC. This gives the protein CASSTRQGTYGYTF.

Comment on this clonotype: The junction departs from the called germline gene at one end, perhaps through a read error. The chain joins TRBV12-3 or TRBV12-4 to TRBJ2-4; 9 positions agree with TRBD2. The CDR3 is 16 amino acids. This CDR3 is CAISSAGGPIKNIQYF. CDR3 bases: TGTGCCATCAGTTCCGCGGGAGGGCCAATCAAAAACATACAGTACTTC.

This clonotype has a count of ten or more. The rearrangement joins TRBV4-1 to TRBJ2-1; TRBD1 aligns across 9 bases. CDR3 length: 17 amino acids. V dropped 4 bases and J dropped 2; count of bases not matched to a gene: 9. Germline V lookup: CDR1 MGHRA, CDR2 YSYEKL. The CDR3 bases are TGCGCCAGCAGCCGGGGACTACAGGGGGCCCCCTACAATGAGCAGTTCTTC. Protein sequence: CASSRGLQGAPYNEQFF.

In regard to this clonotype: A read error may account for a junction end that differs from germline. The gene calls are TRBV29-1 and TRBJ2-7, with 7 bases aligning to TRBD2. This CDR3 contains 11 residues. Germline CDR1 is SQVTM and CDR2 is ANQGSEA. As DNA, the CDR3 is TGTACTTGCGGGAGTCGGGACGAGGAGTACTTC. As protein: CTCGSRDEEYF.

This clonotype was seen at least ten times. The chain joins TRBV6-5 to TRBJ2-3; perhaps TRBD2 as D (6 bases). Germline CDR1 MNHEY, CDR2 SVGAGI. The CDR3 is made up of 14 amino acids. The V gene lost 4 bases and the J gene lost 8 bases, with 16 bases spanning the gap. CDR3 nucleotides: TGTGCCAGCAGTTTCAGAACCGGGACTTCTACGCAGTATTTT. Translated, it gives CASSFRTGTSTQYF.

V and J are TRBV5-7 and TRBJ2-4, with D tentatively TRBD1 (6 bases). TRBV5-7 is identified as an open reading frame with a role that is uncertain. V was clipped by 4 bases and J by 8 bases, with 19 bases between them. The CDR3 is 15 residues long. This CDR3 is CASSMQGHVIDIQYF. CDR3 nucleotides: TGTGCCAGCAGCATGCAGGGACACGTAATTGACATTCAGTACTTC.

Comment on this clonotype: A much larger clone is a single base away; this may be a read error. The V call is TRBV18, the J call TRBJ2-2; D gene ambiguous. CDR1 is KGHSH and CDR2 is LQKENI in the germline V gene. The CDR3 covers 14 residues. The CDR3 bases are TGTGCCAACTCACCATTTGGCGAGTCCGGGGAGCTGTTTTTT. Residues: CANSPFGESGELFF.

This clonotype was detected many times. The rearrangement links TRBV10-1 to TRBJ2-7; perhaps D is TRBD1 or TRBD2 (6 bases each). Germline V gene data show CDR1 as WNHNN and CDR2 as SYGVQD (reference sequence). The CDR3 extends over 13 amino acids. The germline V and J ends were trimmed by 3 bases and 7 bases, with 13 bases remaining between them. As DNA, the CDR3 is TGCGCCAGCAGTGAATCGGGGGCCTGGGAGCAGTACTTC. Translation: CASSESGAWEQYF.

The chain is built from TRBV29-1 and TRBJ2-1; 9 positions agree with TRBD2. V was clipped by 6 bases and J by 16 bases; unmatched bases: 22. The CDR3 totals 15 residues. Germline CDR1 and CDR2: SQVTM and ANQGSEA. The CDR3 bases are TGCAGCGTCGCGGGACTAGCCGATTCCTACAATGACCATTTCTTC. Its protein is CSVAGLADSYNDHFF.

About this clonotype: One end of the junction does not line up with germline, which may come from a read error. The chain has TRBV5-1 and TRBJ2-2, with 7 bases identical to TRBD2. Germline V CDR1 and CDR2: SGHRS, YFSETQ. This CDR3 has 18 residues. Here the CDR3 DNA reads TGCGTCAGCAGCCTCCCAGTGGAACTAGCGATAAACACCGGGGAGCTGTTTTTT. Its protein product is CVSSLPVELAINTGELFF.

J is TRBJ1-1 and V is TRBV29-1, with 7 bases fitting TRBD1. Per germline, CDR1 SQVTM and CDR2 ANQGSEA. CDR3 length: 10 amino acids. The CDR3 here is CTVGDSVAFF. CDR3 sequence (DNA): TGCACCGTAGGGGACAGTGTAGCTTTCTTT.

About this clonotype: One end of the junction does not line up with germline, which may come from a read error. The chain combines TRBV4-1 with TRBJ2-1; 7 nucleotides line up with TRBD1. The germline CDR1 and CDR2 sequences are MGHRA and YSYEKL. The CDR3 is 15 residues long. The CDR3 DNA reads TGCGCCAGCAGCCATGATCTGACAGGGTATCAGGGGCAGTTTTTC. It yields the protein CASSHDLTGYQGQFF.

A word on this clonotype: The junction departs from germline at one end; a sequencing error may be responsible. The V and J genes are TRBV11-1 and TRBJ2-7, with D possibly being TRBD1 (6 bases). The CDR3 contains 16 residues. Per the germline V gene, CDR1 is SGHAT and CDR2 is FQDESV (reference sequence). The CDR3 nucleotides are TGTGCCAGCAGCTACGATTTAGGGACATGTTCCTACGAGCAGTATTTC. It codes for CASSYDLGTCSYEQYF.

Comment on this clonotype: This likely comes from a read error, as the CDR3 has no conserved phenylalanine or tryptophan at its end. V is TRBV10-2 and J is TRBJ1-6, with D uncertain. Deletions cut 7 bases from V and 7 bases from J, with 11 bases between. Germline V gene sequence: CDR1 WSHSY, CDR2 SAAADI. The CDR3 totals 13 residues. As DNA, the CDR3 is TGCGCCAGCACTGATCACCTGAATTCACCCCTCCACTTA. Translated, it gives CASTDHLNSPLHL.

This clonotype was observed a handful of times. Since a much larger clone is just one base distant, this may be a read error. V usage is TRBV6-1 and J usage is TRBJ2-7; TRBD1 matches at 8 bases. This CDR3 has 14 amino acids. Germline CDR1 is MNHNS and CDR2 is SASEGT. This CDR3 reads CASRRQGQTYERYF. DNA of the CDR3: TGTGCCAGCAGGAGACAGGGGCAAACCTACGAGCGGTACTTC.

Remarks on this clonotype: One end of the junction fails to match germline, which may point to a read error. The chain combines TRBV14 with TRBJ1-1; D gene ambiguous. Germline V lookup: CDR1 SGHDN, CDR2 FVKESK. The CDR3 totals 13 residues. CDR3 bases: TGTGCTAGCATCCAAACAGAAATGGCTGAAGCTTTCTTT. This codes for CASIQTEMAEAFF.

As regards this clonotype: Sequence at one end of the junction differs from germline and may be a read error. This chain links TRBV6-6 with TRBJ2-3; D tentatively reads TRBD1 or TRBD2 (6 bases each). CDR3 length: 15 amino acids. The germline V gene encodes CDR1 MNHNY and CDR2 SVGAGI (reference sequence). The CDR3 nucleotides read TGTGCCGGCAGTTCCGGGAGAGGGGGTGTAGATACGCAGTATTTT. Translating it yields CAGSSGRGGVDTQYF.

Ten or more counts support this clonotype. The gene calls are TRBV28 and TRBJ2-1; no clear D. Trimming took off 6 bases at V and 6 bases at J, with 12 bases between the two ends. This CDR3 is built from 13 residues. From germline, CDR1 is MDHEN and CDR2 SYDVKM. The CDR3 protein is CASRRPVRNEQFF. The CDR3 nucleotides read TGTGCCAGCAGAAGGCCAGTTCGCAATGAGCAGTTCTTC.

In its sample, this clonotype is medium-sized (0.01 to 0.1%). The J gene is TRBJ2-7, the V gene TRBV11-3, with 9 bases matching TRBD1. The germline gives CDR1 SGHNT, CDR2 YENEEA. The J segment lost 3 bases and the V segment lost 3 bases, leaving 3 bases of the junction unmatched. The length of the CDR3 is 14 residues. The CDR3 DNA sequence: TGTGCCAGCAGCTTGGGGACAGGGAGCTACGAGCAGTACTTC. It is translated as CASSLGTGSYEQYF.

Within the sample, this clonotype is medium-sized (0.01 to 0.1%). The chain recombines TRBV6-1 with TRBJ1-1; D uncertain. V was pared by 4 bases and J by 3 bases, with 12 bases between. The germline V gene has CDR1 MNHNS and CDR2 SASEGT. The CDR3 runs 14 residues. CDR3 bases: TGTGCCAGCAGTGTTCTCGGACGGGACACTGAAGCTTTCTTT. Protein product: CASSVLGRDTEAFF.